This T cell receptor (beta chain) is drawn from a study of T-cell reconstitution after alpha-beta-depleted transplantation in children. In germline, CDR1 is MNHNS, CDR2 SASEGT. The germline V and J ends were trimmed by 6 bases and 8 bases, with 19 bases remaining between them. CDR3 length equals 15 residues. The authors prepared the TCRbeta library with unique molecular identifiers. MiXCR, applied by TCRdb to the PCR reads, yields one record per CDR3 protein. This table holds a few hundred thousand distinct CDR3 sequences, over 20% found once. The table lists this clonotype with a few counts. The clonotype originates from a male patient aged 10-17 years who had a stem cell transplant for acute lymphoblastic leukemia, so the T cells may come from the graft donor. This chain uses TRBV6-1 with TRBJ1-4; D may be TRBD1 (6 bases). The sample here was PBMCs, mostly from graft donor cells, taken 180 days after TCRalphabeta/CD19-depleted stem cell transplant. This CDR3 reads CASSLGIDRREKLFF. In nucleotides, the CDR3 is TGTGCCAGCAGCCTCGGAATTGACAGGCGGGAAAAACTGTTTTTT.